These 22 T cell receptor beta chains were all obtained from the same sample, sequenced in a study of blood T cell repertoires in COVID-19. Libraries were prepared by immunoSEQ multiplex PCR; TCRdb keeps only in-frame clonotypes and omits some of them. The sample has almost 200,000 clones, 70% to 80% seen once. Sequenced input: peripheral blood. These receptors were collected from a woman aged 40 to 50 with COVID-19, enrolled during active disease.

This clone was picked up one time. This chain links TRBV20-1 with TRBJ1-2, with D unclear. This CDR3 is 12 amino acids long. The germline gives CDR1 DFQATT, CDR2 SNEGSKA (reference sequence). Trimming took 3 bases from V and 4 from J, leaving 9 bases between them. CDR3 in DNA: TGCAGTGCTAGTATCCTCCCCTATGGCTACACCTTC. Translated: CSASILPYGYTF.

The genes are TRBV6-2 or TRBV6-3 and TRBJ1-1, with D possibly being TRBD1 (6 bases). V gave up 2 bases and J gave up 3 bases, with 10 bases separating them. The germline V gene encodes CDR1 MNHEY and CDR2 SVGEGT. CDR3 length: 14 residues. The CDR3 here is CASSYDRMDTEAFF. The CDR3 DNA reads TGTGCCAGCAGTTACGACAGGATGGACACTGAAGCTTTCTTT.

CDR3 loop: CASSLLGREDTQYF. The DNA for the CDR3 is TGTGCCAGCAGTCTACTGGGGCGGGAAGATACGCAGTATTTT. V usage is TRBV7-2 and J usage is TRBJ2-3; TRBD2 is a possible D gene (6 bases). The CDR3 has 14 residues. V dropped 6 bases and J dropped 5 bases, with 15 bases sitting between them. Germline loops: CDR1 SGHTA, CDR2 FQGNSA.

J is TRBJ2-1 and V is TRBV2, with 11 positions matching TRBD2. The CDR3 is 16 residues long. J was trimmed by 2 bases and V by 7 bases; bases with no gene match: 7. Germline lookup yields CDR1 SNHLY and CDR2 FYNNEI. The CDR3 loop is CASTSGTSGAYNEQFF. The CDR3 coding sequence is TGTGCCAGCACCTCCGGGACTAGCGGAGCCTACAATGAGCAGTTCTTC.

The chain is built from TRBV7-3 and TRBJ1-2; weak D call: TRBD1 (6 bases). V lost 1 base and J 4 bases, leaving 25 bases between the germline ends. The CDR3 is 19 residues long. CDR1 is SGHTA and CDR2 is FQGTGA in the germline V gene. DNA for the CDR3: TGTGCCAGCAGCTTAAGGGACATCTCTCAGGCCCCCGGAGGCTATGGCTACACCTTC. This translates into CASSLRDISQAPGGYGYTF. Variable domain in full (rest from reference TRBV7-3 and TRBJ1-2): GAGVSQTPSNKVTEKGKYVELRCDPISGHTALYWYRQSLGQGPEFLIYFQGTGAADDSGLPNDRFFAVRPEGSVSTLKIQRTERGDSAVYLCASSLRDISQAPGGYGYTFGSGTRLTVV.

The V gene is TRBV19, the J gene TRBJ2-1, with 8 nucleotides matching TRBD2. CDR3 size: 15 residues. The germline V gene encodes CDR1 LNHDA and CDR2 SQIVND (reference sequence). V gave up 6 bases and J gave up 6 bases; unmatched junction bases: 10. CDR3 bases: TGTGCCAGTAGGATCCCGGGACTAGTGAGCAATGAGCAGTTCTTC. Translated, it gives CASRIPGLVSNEQFF. The full variable domain, rest sourced from reference TRBV19 and TRBJ2-1, is DGGITQSPKYLFRKEGQNVTLSCEQNLNHDAMYWYRQDPGQGLRLIYYSQIVNDFQKGDIAEGYSVSREKKESFPLTVTSAQKNPTAFYLCASRIPGLVSNEQFFGPGTRLTVL.

Here the CDR3 DNA reads TGCGCCACCTCTCAGGACAGGGGAATGACAGATACGCAGTATTTT. This translates into CATSQDRGMTDTQYF. The chain joins TRBV5-1 to TRBJ2-3, with 9 nucleotides matching TRBD1. J was trimmed by 3 bases and V by 9 bases; bases with no gene match: 11. The CDR3 runs to 15 residues. Germline loops: CDR1 SGHRS, CDR2 YFSETQ. The full variable domain, rest sourced from reference TRBV5-1 and TRBJ2-3, is KAGVTQTPRYLIKTRGQQVTLSCSPISGHRSVSWYQQTPGQGLQFLFEYFSETQRNKGNFPGRFSGRQFSNSRSEMNVSTLELGDSALYLCATSQDRGMTDTQYFGPGTRLTVL.

This chain connects TRBV6-5 to TRBJ2-5, with a weak D call TRBD1 (6 bases). CDR1 and CDR2 from the germline V gene are MNHEY and SVGAGI. V was cut by 6 bases and J by 3 bases, with 17 bases left in between. This CDR3 comprises 15 residues. This CDR3 is CASRTAPGAKETQYF. CDR3 DNA: TGTGCCAGCAGGACCGCCCCAGGGGCTAAAGAGACCCAGTACTTC.

V usage is TRBV6-6 and J usage is TRBJ1-6, with unresolved D. Trimming cost V 0 bases and J 11 bases, with 5 bases left between them. The V gene's germline CDR1 is MNHNY and CDR2 SVGAGI (reference sequence). The CDR3 has 12 residues. The CDR3 DNA reads as TGTGCCAGCAGTTACTCGAGGGCACCCCTCCACTTT. This gives the protein CASSYSRAPLHF.

The chain joins TRBV30 to TRBJ2-7; 8 bases match TRBD2. This CDR3 region has 17 residues. Trimming removed 0 bases from V and 6 bases from J; junction bases left unmatched: 16. Germline CDR1 is GTSNPN and CDR2 is SVGIG (reference sequence). CDR3 residues: CAWSVRFSGIFAGEQYF. The CDR3 DNA sequence: TGTGCCTGGAGTGTGAGGTTTAGCGGGATATTCGCGGGCGAGCAGTACTTC.

As regards this clone: Other DNA sequences within the sample encode an identical CDR3. The chain links TRBV12-3 or TRBV12-4 to TRBJ1-1, with D hard to call. The V gene lost 3 bases and the J gene lost 1 base, with 3 bases spanning the gap. This CDR3 contains 12 residues. The CDR3 here is CASSFSNTEAFF. DNA for the CDR3: TGTGCCAGCAGTTTCTCGAACACTGAAGCTTTCTTT.

V and J are TRBV9 and TRBJ2-7; D may be TRBD1 (6 bases). Trimming cost V 2 bases and J 5 bases, with 14 bases left between them. Per germline, CDR1 SGDLS and CDR2 YYNGEE. The CDR3 consists of 14 residues. CDR3 residues: CASSVSQGRDEQYF. CDR3 nucleotide sequence: TGTGCCAGCAGCGTCTCACAGGGCCGGGACGAGCAGTACTTC.

This clone was seen just once. The J gene is TRBJ2-6, the V gene TRBV4-3; D might be TRBD2 (5 bases). Trimming cost V 0 bases and J 1 base, with 10 bases left between them. The CDR3 covers 17 residues. The germline gives CDR1 LGHNA, CDR2 YSLEER. The CDR3 sequence: CASSQDGSGSGANVLTF. The CDR3 DNA follows: TGCGCCAGCAGCCAAGATGGTTCGGGGTCTGGGGCCAACGTCCTGACTTTC.

This chain links TRBV6-5 with TRBJ1-1, with 12 bases that match TRBD1. This CDR3 is built from 14 residues. Germline trimming cut 5 bases from V and 4 bases from J; bases unmatched to any gene: 2. Germline loops: CDR1 MNHEY, CDR2 SVGAGI. CDR3 region: CASSRDRGLTEAFF. CDR3 in DNA: TGTGCCAGCAGTCGGGACAGGGGGCTCACTGAAGCTTTCTTT.

The CDR3, as DNA: TGCGCCAGCAGCACCGGGACATCCCAAGAGACCCAGTACTTC. Encoded protein: CASSTGTSQETQYF. The chain is built from TRBV5-1 and TRBJ2-5, with D perhaps matching TRBD1 (6 bases). The CDR3 has 14 amino acids. Trimming cost V 4 bases and J 1 base, with 11 bases left between them. Per germline, CDR1 SGHRS and CDR2 YFSETQ.

V and J are TRBV2 and TRBJ2-3; TRBD2 matches 9 bases. Germline CDR1 reads SNHLY; CDR2 reads FYNNEI. CDR3 length: 14 residues. Germline trimming cut 5 bases from V and 5 bases from J; bases unmatched to any gene: 5. CDR3 sequence: CASSPTSGKDTQYF. CDR3 sequence (DNA): TGTGCCAGCAGTCCGACTAGCGGCAAAGATACGCAGTATTTT.

The genes are TRBV5-1 and TRBJ1-2; D might be TRBD1 (6 bases). The CDR3 contains 13 residues. Trimming shortened V by 0 bases and J by 7 bases, and 10 bases separated the two germline ends. Per the germline V gene, CDR1 is SGHRS and CDR2 is YFSETQ. The CDR3 reads CASSLGGGFGYTF. The CDR3 bases are TGCGCCAGCAGCTTGGGAGGGGGATTTGGCTACACCTTC.

This rearrangement joins TRBV16 to TRBJ1-2; D is possibly TRBD1 (6 bases). This CDR3 comprises 11 residues. Trimming removed 4 bases from V and 8 bases from J, with 8 bases in between. In germline, CDR1 is KGHSY, CDR2 FQNENV. The CDR3 DNA sequence: TGTGCCAGCAGCCGGGACATCGGCTACACCTTC. This translates into CASSRDIGYTF.

The count of this clone is one. The V call is TRBV15, the J call TRBJ1-4; 8 bases line up with TRBD1. Germline V gene data show CDR1 as LNHNV and CDR2 as YYDKDF (reference sequence). The CDR3 has 19 amino acids. The trim removed 0 bases at V and 6 bases at J, leaving 15 bases unmatched. The CDR3 sequence is CATSRESYLGQGIDEKLFF. CDR3 coding DNA: TGTGCCACCAGCAGAGAATCATACCTCGGACAGGGAATCGATGAAAAACTGTTTTTT.

In regard to this clone: The junction does not match germline at one end; this may be a read error. The gene calls are TRBV9 and TRBJ1-6, with D possibly TRBD1 on 6 matching bases. The CDR3 is made up of 15 amino acids. Germline CDR1 SGDLS, CDR2 YYNGEE. In DNA form, the CDR3 reads TGTGCCAGCTGCGTGGGTACAGGGCCGCATTCACCCCTCCACTTT. It encodes CASCVGTGPHSPLHF.

The rearrangement uses TRBV11-2 and TRBJ1-6; weak D call: TRBD1 (5 bases). The CDR3 covers 13 residues. V was clipped by 3 bases and J by 10 bases, with 10 bases between them. Germline V gene sequence: CDR1 SGHAT, CDR2 FQNNGV. The CDR3 protein is CASSLAGRSPLHF. CDR3 nucleotide sequence: TGTGCCAGCAGCTTGGCAGGGAGGTCACCCCTCCACTTT.

This clone was seen a handful of times. This chain joins TRBV10-1 and TRBJ1-2; TRBD1 is a possible D gene (5 bases). Germline V gene lookup returns CDR1 WNHNN and CDR2 SYGVQD (reference sequence). This CDR3 comprises 14 residues. Deletions cut 6 bases from V and 4 bases from J, with 15 bases between. CDR3 protein: CASSPTGLGYGYTF. CDR3 DNA: TGCGCCAGCAGCCCCACAGGTCTCGGCTATGGCTACACCTTC.